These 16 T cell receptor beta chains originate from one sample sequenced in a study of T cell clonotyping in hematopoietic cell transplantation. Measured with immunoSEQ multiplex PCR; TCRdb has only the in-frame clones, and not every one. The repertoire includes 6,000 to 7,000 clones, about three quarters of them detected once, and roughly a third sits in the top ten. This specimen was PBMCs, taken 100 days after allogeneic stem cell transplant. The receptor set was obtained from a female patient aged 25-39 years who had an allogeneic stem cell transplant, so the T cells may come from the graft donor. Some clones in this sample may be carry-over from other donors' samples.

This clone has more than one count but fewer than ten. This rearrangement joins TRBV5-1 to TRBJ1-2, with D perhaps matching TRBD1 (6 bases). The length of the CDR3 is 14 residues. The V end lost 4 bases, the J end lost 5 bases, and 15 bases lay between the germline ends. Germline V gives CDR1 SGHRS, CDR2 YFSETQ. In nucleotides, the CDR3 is TGCGCCAGCAGCGTAGAGGGGGTGCGATATGGCTACACCTTC. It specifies CASSVEGVRYGYTF. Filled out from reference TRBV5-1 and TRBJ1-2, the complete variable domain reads KAGVTQTPRYLIKTRGQQVTLSCSPISGHRSVSWYQQTPGQGLQFLFEYFSETQRNKGNFPGRFSGRQFSNSRSEMNVSTLELGDSALYLCASSVEGVRYGYTFGSGTRLTVV.

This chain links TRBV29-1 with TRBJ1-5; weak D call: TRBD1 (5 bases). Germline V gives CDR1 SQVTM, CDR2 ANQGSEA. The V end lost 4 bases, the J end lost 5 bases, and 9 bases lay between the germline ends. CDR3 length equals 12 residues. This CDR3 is CSVAGLDQPQHF. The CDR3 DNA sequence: TGCAGCGTTGCAGGGCTGGATCAGCCCCAGCATTTT.

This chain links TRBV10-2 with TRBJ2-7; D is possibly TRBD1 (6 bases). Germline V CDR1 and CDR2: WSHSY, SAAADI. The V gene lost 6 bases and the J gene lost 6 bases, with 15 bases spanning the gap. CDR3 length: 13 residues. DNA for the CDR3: TGCGCCAGCAGGGCCTCCGGGACACCCGAGCAGTACTTC. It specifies CASRASGTPEQYF.

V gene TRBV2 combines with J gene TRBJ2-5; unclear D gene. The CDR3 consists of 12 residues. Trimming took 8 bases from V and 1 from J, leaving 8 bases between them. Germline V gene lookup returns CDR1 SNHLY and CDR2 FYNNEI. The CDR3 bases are TGTGCCAGCTACGCTCGCCAAGAGACCCAGTACTTC. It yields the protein CASYARQETQYF.

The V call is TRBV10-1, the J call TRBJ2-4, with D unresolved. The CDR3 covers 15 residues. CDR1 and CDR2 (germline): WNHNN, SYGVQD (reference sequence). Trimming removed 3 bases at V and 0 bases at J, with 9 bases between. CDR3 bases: TGCGCCAGCAGTGAATCTGGACGAGCCAAAAACATTCAGTACTTC. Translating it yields CASSESGRAKNIQYF.

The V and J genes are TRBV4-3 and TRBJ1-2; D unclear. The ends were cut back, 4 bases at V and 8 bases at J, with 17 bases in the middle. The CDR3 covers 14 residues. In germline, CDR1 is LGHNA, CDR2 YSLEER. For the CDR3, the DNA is TGCGCCAGCAGCCCCGTGGACGCCAAGGAGGGCTACACCTTC. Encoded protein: CASSPVDAKEGYTF.

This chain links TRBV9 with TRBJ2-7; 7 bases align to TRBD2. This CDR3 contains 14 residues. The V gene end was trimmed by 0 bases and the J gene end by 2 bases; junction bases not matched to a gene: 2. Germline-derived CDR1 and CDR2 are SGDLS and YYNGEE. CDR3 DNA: TGTGCCAGCAGCGTAGGGGGACTAACCTACGAGCAGTACTTC. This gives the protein CASSVGGLTYEQYF.

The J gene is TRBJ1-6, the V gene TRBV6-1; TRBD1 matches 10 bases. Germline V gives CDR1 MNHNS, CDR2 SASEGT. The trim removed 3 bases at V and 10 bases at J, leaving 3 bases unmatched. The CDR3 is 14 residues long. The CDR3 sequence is CASSEGTGVSPLHF. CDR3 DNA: TGTGCCAGCAGTGAGGGGACAGGGGTCTCACCCCTCCACTTT.

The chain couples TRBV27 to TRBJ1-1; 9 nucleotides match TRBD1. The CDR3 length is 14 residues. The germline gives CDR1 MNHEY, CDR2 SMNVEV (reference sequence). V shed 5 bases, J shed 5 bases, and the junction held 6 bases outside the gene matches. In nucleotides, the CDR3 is TGTGCCAGCAGTCTGGACAGGGGTGAGACTGAAGCTTTCTTT. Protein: CASSLDRGETEAFF.

CDR3: CASSNNGNYGYTF. The CDR3 DNA sequence: TGTGCCAGCAGCAATAACGGAAACTATGGCTACACCTTC. V is TRBV7-2 and J is TRBJ1-2; no clear D. CDR1 and CDR2 from the germline V gene are SGHTA and FQGNSA. The CDR3 covers 13 residues. The V gene lost 5 bases and the J gene lost 2 bases, with 9 bases spanning the gap.

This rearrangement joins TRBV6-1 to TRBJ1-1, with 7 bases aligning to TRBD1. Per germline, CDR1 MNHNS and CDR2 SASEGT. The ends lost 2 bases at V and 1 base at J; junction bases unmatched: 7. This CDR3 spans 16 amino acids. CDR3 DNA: TGTGCCAGCAGTGAATCTCTGGGACAGACGAACACTGAAGCTTTCTTT. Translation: CASSESLGQTNTEAFF.

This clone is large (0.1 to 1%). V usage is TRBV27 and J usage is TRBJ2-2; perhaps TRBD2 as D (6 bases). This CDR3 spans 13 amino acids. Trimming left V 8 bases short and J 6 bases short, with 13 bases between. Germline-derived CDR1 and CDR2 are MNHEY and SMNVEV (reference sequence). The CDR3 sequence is CASRPGGAGELFF. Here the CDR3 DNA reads TGTGCCAGCCGACCTGGAGGGGCCGGGGAGCTGTTTTTT.

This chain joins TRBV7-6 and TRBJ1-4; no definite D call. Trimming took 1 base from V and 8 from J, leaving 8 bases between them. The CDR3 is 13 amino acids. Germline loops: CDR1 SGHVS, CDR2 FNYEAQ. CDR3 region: CASSLDLGEKLFF. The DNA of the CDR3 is TGTGCCAGCAGCTTAGATCTAGGGGAAAAACTGTTTTTT.

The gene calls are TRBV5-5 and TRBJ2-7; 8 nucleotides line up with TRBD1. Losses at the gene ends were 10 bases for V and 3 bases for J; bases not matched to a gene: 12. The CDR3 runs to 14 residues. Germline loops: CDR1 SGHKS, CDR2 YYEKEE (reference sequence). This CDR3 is CASHVQGGNYEQYF. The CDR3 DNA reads TGTGCCTCCCACGTACAGGGGGGTAACTACGAGCAGTACTTC.

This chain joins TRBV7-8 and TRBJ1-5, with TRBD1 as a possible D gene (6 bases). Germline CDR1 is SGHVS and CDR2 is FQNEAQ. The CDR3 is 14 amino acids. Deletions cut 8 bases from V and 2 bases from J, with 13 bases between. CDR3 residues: CASDTGKGNQPQHF. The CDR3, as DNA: TGTGCCAGCGACACAGGGAAGGGCAATCAGCCCCAGCATTTT.

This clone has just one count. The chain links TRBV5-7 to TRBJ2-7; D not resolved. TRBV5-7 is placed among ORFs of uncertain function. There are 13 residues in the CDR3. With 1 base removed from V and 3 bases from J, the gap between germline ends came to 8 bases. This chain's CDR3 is CASSLTLYYEQYF. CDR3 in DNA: TGTGCCAGCAGCTTGACGCTTTACTACGAGCAGTACTTC.